These 27 T cell receptor beta chains were all obtained from the same sample, sequenced in a study of response to subunit inactivated influenza vaccine. A single record per CDR3 protein comes from TCRdb applying MiXCR to the RT-PCR reads. The table includes a few hundred thousand distinct CDR3 sequences, approximately 14% detected once. Specimen: PBMCs from blood, collected 12 days after vaccination. Receptors were obtained from a man aged 50 or older who received an inactivated influenza vaccine.

The chain joins TRBV7-2 to TRBJ2-1; the D is unclear. This CDR3 has 15 residues. CDR1 is SGHTA, CDR2 FQGNSA, per germline. V gave up 5 bases and J gave up 0 bases, with 11 bases separating them. The CDR3 here is CASSPDWFSYNEQFF. CDR3 DNA sequence: TGTGCCAGCAGCCCCGACTGGTTCTCCTACAATGAGCAGTTCTTC. Based on the CDR3 plus reference TRBV7-2 and TRBJ2-1, the full variable domain is GAGVSQSPSNKVTEKGKDVELRCDPISGHTALYWYRQSLGQGLEFLIYFQGNSAPDKSGLPSDRFSAERTGGSVSTLTIQRTQQEDSAVYLCASSPDWFSYNEQFFGPGTRLTVL.

This chain links TRBV28 with TRBJ1-2; D remains unclear. The V gene's germline CDR1 is MDHEN and CDR2 SYDVKM. V gave up 3 bases and J gave up 4 bases, with 15 bases separating them. The CDR3 extends over 15 amino acids. Here the CDR3 reads CASSFPSGQTYGYTF. As DNA, the CDR3 is TGTGCCAGCAGTTTCCCCTCTGGCCAGACCTATGGCTACACCTTC.

The chain couples TRBV10-3 to TRBJ1-1, with 8 bases aligning to TRBD1. V was pared by 6 bases and J by 4 bases, with 10 bases of the junction left unmatched. CDR1 ENHRY and CDR2 SYGVKD come from the germline V gene. There are 15 residues in the CDR3. The CDR3 sequence is CAIREQLGTGTEAFF. The CDR3 nucleotides read TGTGCCATCAGAGAACAGCTCGGGACAGGCACTGAAGCTTTCTTT.

V and J are TRBV2 and TRBJ2-5; 13 positions agree with TRBD2. The CDR3 sequence is 15 residues long. CDR1 is SNHLY, CDR2 FYNNEI, per germline. Losses at the gene ends were 7 bases for V and 0 bases for J; bases not matched to a gene: 2. CDR3 amino acids: CASIGTSGNQETQYF. CDR3 nucleotide sequence: TGTGCCAGCATCGGGACTAGCGGGAACCAAGAGACCCAGTACTTC.

This clonotype showed up just a few times. The J gene is TRBJ2-1, the V gene TRBV4-3; 9 positions match TRBD2. The germline V gene encodes CDR1 LGHNA and CDR2 YSLEER. The CDR3 totals 16 residues. Losses at the gene ends were 5 bases for V and 0 bases for J; bases not matched to a gene: 5. The CDR3 protein is CASSKTSGYSYNEQFF. The CDR3 DNA reads TGCGCCAGCAGCAAGACTAGCGGATACTCCTACAATGAGCAGTTCTTC.

This clonotype occurred a few times. This chain links TRBV29-1 with TRBJ2-1; 14 positions match TRBD2. The CDR3 has 14 amino acids. Germline CDR1 and CDR2: SQVTM and ANQGSEA. Germline trimming cut 6 bases from V and 9 bases from J; bases unmatched to any gene: 7. CDR3: CSVLPGLAGVEQFF. CDR3 bases: TGCAGCGTCCTCCCGGGACTAGCGGGAGTTGAGCAGTTCTTC.

This clonotype was counted between two and nine times. This chain uses TRBV5-1 with TRBJ2-5; 11 bases line up with TRBD2. CDR1 and CDR2 (germline): SGHRS, YFSETQ. This CDR3 has 20 amino acids. V was pared by 3 bases and J by 5 bases, with 21 bases of the junction left unmatched. DNA for the CDR3: TGCGCCAGCAGCTCACCCAAGGGAATAGCGGGGGGGCCCGTCTTTGAGACCCAGTACTTC. Its translation: CASSSPKGIAGGPVFETQYF.

V and J are TRBV25-1 and TRBJ1-6; 7 bases agree with TRBD1. J gave up 5 bases and V 4 bases, and 2 bases lay outside the gene matches. CDR3 length: 14 amino acids. Germline V gene data show CDR1 as MGHDK and CDR2 as SYGVNS. The CDR3 region is CASSVGTDNSPLHF. The CDR3 nucleotides read TGTGCCAGCAGTGTAGGGACAGATAATTCACCCCTCCACTTT.

The rearrangement links TRBV27 to TRBJ2-3, with 8 bases lining up with TRBD1. The CDR3 runs 15 residues. Germline CDR1 reads MNHEY; CDR2 reads SMNVEV (reference sequence). V lost 0 bases to trimming and J lost 9 bases; unmatched junction nucleotides: 8. The CDR3 DNA reads TGTGCCAGCAGTTTATCGGGACAGGTAGAGAGGACGCAGTATTTT. This sequence encodes CASSLSGQVERTQYF.

V is TRBV3-1 and J is TRBJ1-5, with no clear D. V shed 1 base and J shed 5 bases, with 9 bases lying between them. CDR3 size: 14 residues. Germline V CDR1 and CDR2: LGHDT, YNNKEL (reference sequence). The CDR3 DNA follows: TGTGCCAGCAGCCAAGCTAACGGGGATCAGCCCCAGCATTTT. Translating it yields CASSQANGDQPQHF.

CDR3 amino acids: CASSLRGSSGANVLTF. The CDR3 bases are TGTGCCAGCAGTTTACGGGGGAGCTCTGGGGCCAACGTCCTGACTTTC. The gene calls are TRBV12-3 or TRBV12-4 and TRBJ2-6, with D possibly being TRBD2 (6 bases). V was trimmed by 2 bases and J by 0 bases, leaving 8 bases between them. CDR3 length: 16 residues.

The chain recombines TRBV7-9 with TRBJ2-3; D is ambiguous. V gave up 1 base and J gave up 0 bases, with 11 bases separating them. The CDR3 runs to 16 residues. The V gene's germline CDR1 is SEHNR and CDR2 FQNEAQ (reference sequence). The CDR3 sequence: CASSLDRTRSTDTQYF. In DNA form, the CDR3 reads TGTGCCAGCAGCTTAGATAGGACCAGGAGCACAGATACGCAGTATTTT.

The J gene is TRBJ1-6, the V gene TRBV12-3 or TRBV12-4; D gene unclear. The CDR3 sequence is 13 residues long. V lost 6 bases and J 11 bases, leaving 14 bases between the germline ends. The DNA for the CDR3 is TGTGCCAGCAGGGCCGATGATATTGCACCCCTCCACTTT. Protein: CASRADDIAPLHF.

There are a few counts of this clonotype. V and J are TRBV19 and TRBJ2-5; 9 positions agree with TRBD1. Germline V gives CDR1 LNHDA, CDR2 SQIVND (reference sequence). The CDR3 sequence is 14 residues long. Trimming removed 7 bases from V and 1 base from J; junction bases left unmatched: 4. As DNA, the CDR3 is TGTGCCAGTACCTCGACAGGGGGCCAAGAGACCCAGTACTTC. It codes for CASTSTGGQETQYF.

There are many counts of this clonotype. The chain has TRBV29-1 and TRBJ2-7, with TRBD1 matching over 9 bases. Germline CDR1 is SQVTM and CDR2 is ANQGSEA. The CDR3 has 12 amino acids. Trimming took 7 bases from V and 4 from J; bases not matched to a gene: 5. The CDR3 loop is CSAGTGRYEQYF. For the CDR3, the DNA is TGCAGCGCCGGGACAGGGCGTTACGAGCAGTACTTC.

This clonotype came up once. At one of its ends the junction is not consistent with the germline gene, which may arise from a read error. The genes are TRBV30 and TRBJ1-3; D uncertain. The CDR3 loop spans 13 amino acids. CDR1 is GTSNPN and CDR2 is SVGIG in the germline V gene (reference sequence). The chain's CDR3 is CAWGVTAGNTIYF. The CDR3 DNA sequence: TGTGCCTGGGGTGTTACGGCAGGAAACACCATATATTTT.

The chain combines TRBV7-9 with TRBJ2-1; D is ambiguous. Trimming took off 1 base at V and 0 bases at J, with 7 bases between the two ends. CDR1 is SEHNR, CDR2 FQNEAQ, per germline (reference sequence). The CDR3 loop spans 15 amino acids. The CDR3 region is CASSLDGNSYNEQFF. The CDR3 DNA reads as TGTGCCAGCAGCTTAGACGGAAACTCCTACAATGAGCAGTTCTTC.

The gene calls are TRBV10-3 and TRBJ1-1; unclear D gene. Between the trimmed V and J ends, which lost 5 bases and 1 base, there was a span of 11 bases. In germline, CDR1 is ENHRY, CDR2 SYGVKD. This CDR3 has 14 amino acids. In DNA, the CDR3 is TGTGCCATCAGTTACGTCCAGGAGAACACTGAAGCTTTCTTT. Its translation: CAISYVQENTEAFF.

This clonotype was detected a few times. The V gene is TRBV7-2, the J gene TRBJ1-5; 8 bases match TRBD1. The germline V gene has CDR1 SGHTA and CDR2 FQGNSA. This CDR3 has 15 residues. Trimming cost V 5 bases and J 2 bases; bases outside gene matches: 5. The CDR3 bases are TGTGCCAGCAGCAAGGACAGGGACGGCAATCAGCCCCAGCATTTT. It is translated as CASSKDRDGNQPQHF.

This clonotype was observed a handful of times. J is TRBJ1-1 and V is TRBV11-1; D remains ambiguous. V lost 1 base, J lost 4 bases, and 16 bases lay in between. The CDR3 has 16 residues. Germline values: CDR1 SGHAT, CDR2 FQDESV (reference sequence). The DNA for the CDR3 is TGTGCCAGCAGCTTAGGAACGACCCTTTCGGGCACTGAAGCTTTCTTT. As protein: CASSLGTTLSGTEAFF.

This clonotype has more than one count but fewer than ten. V gene TRBV27 combines with J gene TRBJ2-3; D is ambiguous. The CDR3 runs 14 residues. Germline V gives CDR1 MNHEY, CDR2 SMNVEV (reference sequence). V was clipped by 2 bases and J by 0 bases, with 6 bases between them. The CDR3 bases are TGTGCCAGCAGTTTACTAATAAGCACAGATACGCAGTATTTT. It is translated as CASSLLISTDTQYF.

This clonotype was seen only a few times. This rearrangement joins TRBV27 to TRBJ2-5; D may be TRBD2 (6 bases). CDR3 length equals 14 residues. V was shortened by 5 bases and J by 3 bases, with 13 bases between the two germline ends. The germline V gene encodes CDR1 MNHEY and CDR2 SMNVEV (reference sequence). DNA for the CDR3: TGTGCCAGCAGTAGAACGGGGGAGGAAGAGACCCAGTACTTC. As protein: CASSRTGEEETQYF.

The rearrangement links TRBV6-2 or TRBV6-3 to TRBJ1-2; the D gene is possibly TRBD1 (5 bases). Germline CDR1 MNHEY, CDR2 SVGEGT. The CDR3 contains 14 residues. V lost 5 bases, J lost 8 bases, and 18 bases lay in between. The CDR3 DNA reads TGTGCCAGCAGTCTTCCTCCAGGGATGAAGGGCTACACCTTC. Translating it yields CASSLPPGMKGYTF.

This clonotype showed up just a few times. The chain recombines TRBV10-3 with TRBJ2-3; weak D call: TRBD1 (7 bases). Per the germline V gene, CDR1 is ENHRY and CDR2 is SYGVKD. V was cut by 7 bases and J by 3 bases, with 11 bases left in between. There are 13 residues in the CDR3. This CDR3 is CAITGGPTDTQYF. CDR3 bases: TGTGCCATCACAGGGGGGCCAACAGATACGCAGTATTTT.

The chain is built from TRBV9 and TRBJ2-7; D perhaps matches TRBD1 (5 bases). Germline CDR1 and CDR2: SGDLS and YYNGEE. The CDR3 extends over 13 amino acids. Trimming took 2 bases from V and 4 from J, leaving 10 bases between them. Here the CDR3 reads CASSVRDRYEQYF. The CDR3 DNA reads TGTGCCAGCAGCGTCAGGGATCGGTACGAGCAGTACTTC. The full variable domain, rest sourced from reference TRBV9 and TRBJ2-7, is DSGVTQTPKHLITATGQRVTLRCSPRSGDLSVYWYQQSLDQGLQFLIQYYNGEERAKGNILERFSAQQFPDLHSELNLSSLELGDSALYFCASSVRDRYEQYFGPGTRLTVT.

This rearrangement joins TRBV7-9 to TRBJ2-7; 9 nucleotides line up with TRBD2. The CDR3 extends over 15 amino acids. The trim removed 5 bases at V and 3 bases at J, leaving 8 bases unmatched. The germline gives CDR1 SEHNR, CDR2 FQNEAQ (reference sequence). The CDR3, as DNA: TGTGCCAGCAGCCCTCGACTAGCGGCTCACTACGAGCAGTACTTC. Residues: CASSPRLAAHYEQYF.

This clonotype was found a few times. The chain has TRBV20-1 and TRBJ2-7, with TRBD2 identical over 12 bases. Germline lookup yields CDR1 DFQATT and CDR2 SNEGSKA (reference sequence). V lost 4 bases and J lost 2; bases outside the gene matches: 0. This CDR3 is built from 13 residues. CDR3: CSATSGRAYEQYF. CDR3 in DNA: TGCAGTGCTACTAGCGGGAGGGCCTACGAGCAGTACTTC.